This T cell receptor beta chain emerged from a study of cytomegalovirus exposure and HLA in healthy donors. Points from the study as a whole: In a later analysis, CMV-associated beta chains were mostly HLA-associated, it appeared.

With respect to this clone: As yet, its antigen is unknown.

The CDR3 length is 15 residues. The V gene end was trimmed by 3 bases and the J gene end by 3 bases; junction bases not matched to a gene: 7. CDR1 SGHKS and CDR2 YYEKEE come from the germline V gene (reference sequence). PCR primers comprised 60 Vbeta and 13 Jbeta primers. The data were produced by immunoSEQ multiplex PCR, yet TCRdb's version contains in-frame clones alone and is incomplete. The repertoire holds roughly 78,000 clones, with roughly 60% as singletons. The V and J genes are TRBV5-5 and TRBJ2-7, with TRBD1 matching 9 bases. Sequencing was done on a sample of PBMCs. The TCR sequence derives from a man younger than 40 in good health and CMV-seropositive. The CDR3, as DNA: TGTGCCAGCAGCTCCACAGGGGGCGAACTCTACGAGCAGTACTTC. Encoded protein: CASSSTGGELYEQYF.